This T cell receptor beta chain was documented in a study of cytotoxic CD8 clonotypes in ibrutinib-treated CLL. At the level of the study: After median around 68 months, roughly 15 stayed in remission, about twelve progressed; responses roughly 25 partial, 2 complete. Collecting the response samples happened after a median 12 months of treatment, with a range of 6 to 36.

V lost 3 bases and J lost 13; bases outside the gene matches: 5. Germline V lookup: CDR1 SGDLS, CDR2 YYNGEE. There are 13 residues in the CDR3. Depth targeted 1 in 200,000 to 1 in 1 million T cells, averaging 10x coverage per clonotype. TCRdb's table, derived via immunoSEQ multiplex PCR, lists solely in-frame clones and lacks some. The table lists over 200,000 clones, about four fifths of them singletons, with about an eighth in the top ten. The receptor comes from a human donor with chronic lymphocytic leukemia. The V gene is TRBV9, the J gene TRBJ1-6, with 9 bases matching TRBD1. The sample was PBMCs, taken after 12 months of ibrutinib treatment. This CDR3 reads CASSALQGAPLHF. The CDR3 region has the DNA TGTGCCAGCAGCGCCTTACAGGGGGCGCCCCTCCACTTT.